This T cell receptor (beta chain) was captured in a study of T cells in Graves' hyperthyroidism and ophthalmopathy (dated by TCRdb to about 2019). Regarding the research as a whole: Peripheral blood was collected at initial diagnosis, before any treatment. TCR V-J signatures able to tell the groups apart were searched for in a discovery cohort of 100 patients, of whom roughly 42 had Graves' ophthalmopathy and 57 had stable Graves' hyperthyroidism. Whether ophthalmopathy could be predicted prospectively was tested in an independent validation cohort made up of some 20 hyperthyroidism patients plus 17 patients who later progressed to ophthalmopathy. For training and testing, the approximately 92 patients in the discovery cohort were randomly divided in a 7:3 ratio. In about six Graves' hyperthyroidism patients, the study also compared T-cell repertoires from thyroid tissue with T-cell repertoires from blood. Following sampling, methimazole starting at 30 mg daily was given to hyperthyroidism patients, and high-dose intravenous methylprednisolone was given to ophthalmopathy patients. TCR Vbeta CDR3 sequencing of roughly 140 peripheral blood samples (under 45 ophthalmopathy, about 80 hyperthyroidism and around 17 progressor patients) is reported in the paper.

Overall study outcomes, separate from this receptor: Most expanded thyroid clonotypes (frequency above 0.001) were also detected in blood, suggesting blood repertoires may reflect thyroid immune responses. Sample size was not statistically predetermined, and investigators were not blinded to group allocation. During validation, the model predicted progression to ophthalmopathy a median of roughly six months ahead of onset, with just under 71% sensitivity and 72.22% specificity. In cross-validation, a model built on a 13 V-J signature told ophthalmopathy apart from stable hyperthyroidism with just under 90% sensitivity and roughly 81% specificity, and in testing the same model reached 80%/75%.

Hyperthyroidism patients were newly diagnosed, had a disease duration of under 2 months, and were aged 18 to 65 years. Patients with uncontrolled infections, other autoimmune diseases, pregnancy or lactation were excluded. Diagnoses relied on clinical symptoms, serum thyroxine and TRAb, thyroid ultrasound and orbital computed tomography. For progressor patients, blood was drawn at the first diagnosis of hyperthyroidism, before any ophthalmopathy symptoms had appeared. PBMCs were isolated from 8 to 10 ml of fresh peripheral blood by Ficoll-Paque density gradient centrifugation. Progressor patients were defined as those initially diagnosed with Graves' hyperthyroidism in whom ophthalmopathy developed during follow-up. Total RNA was extracted using Trizol reagent, and RNA quality was assessed on an Agilent 2100 Bioanalyzer. About this clonotype: Its antigen is unknown. No quality values exist for individual bases; no much larger clone is one base distant.

TCR beta CDR3 regions were amplified from RNA transcripts. The TCR CDR3 was subjected to a first round of RT-PCR using the HTBI primer set and the Qiagen OneStep RT-PCR kit. A second multiplex PCR round built the libraries, followed by size selection and purification. Libraries were sequenced paired-end with 100 bp reads on an Illumina HiSeq2000. In the paper's pipeline: SOAPnuke was used to process the raw data, throwing out any read that contained adapters or uncalled bases, had a mean Phred below 15, or lacked an exact constant-primer or identifier match. High-quality paired reads were merged with COPE v1.2.5, and unique nucleotide sequences were defined as clonotypes. MiTCR v1.1 was used to align clonotypes to the IMGT TRBV, TRBD and TRBJ reference segments. The analysis was restricted to V-J combinations with a frequency above 0.0001, which together covered 99% to 99.2% of the repertoires. A TCS score was defined as the ratio of F50 (clonal expansion) to E x V (chaos), with BLOSUM62-based TCRdist applied between CDR3 peptides within each V-J. Welch's t-statistics and random forest reduced roughly 530 V-J features to fewer than 15, which were used in a naive Bayes classifier (R e1071). Clones were called with MiXCR by TCRdb after fastp trimmed the public reads at Q25, and only in-frame beta chains were retained. Each CDR3 protein gets just one entry, which takes the most common genes and DNA from the rows behind it. These V and J calls originate from TCRdb's pipeline instead of the authors' own analysis. The sample table records about 250,000 distinct CDR3 sequences; 12% to 15% of these occur just once. The leading ten clones occupy around 30% of the sample.

The CDR3, cysteine through phenylalanine, is 14 amino acids long. Of the read, only the CDR3 DNA is kept; its 42 bases are in frame from base 1. Unmatched junction bases come to 5, with V trimmed by 5 bases and J by 9 bases. Based on the germline V gene (reference sequence), the CDR1 and CDR2 sequences are DFQATT and SNEGSKA. The sample was blood. The V gene is TRBV20-1 and the J gene is TRBJ2-1; TRBD2 matches 15 bases in the middle. The clonotype was recovered from a woman between 45 and 60 years old with Graves' hyperthyroidism that later progressed to Graves' ophthalmopathy. The CDR3 corresponds to CSADSGLAGGEQFF. The sequenced DNA: TGCAGTGCTGACTCGGGACTAGCGGGAGGTGAGCAGTTCTTC.